This TCR beta chain comes out of a study of blood T cell repertoires in COVID-19. The overall study: There were acute and convalescent COVID-19 samples, and they came from the United States, Italy and Spain.

Clones were read by immunoSEQ multiplex PCR, and TCRdb kept only the in-frame ones, dropping some. Among 200,000 to 250,000 clones, approximately 78% were seen once, and the ten largest hold under 8.5%. It was during active infection that Seattle patients were enrolled and then longitudinally followed. Comments on this clone: Additional DNA sequences in this sample encode the identical CDR3.

This CDR3 has 11 residues. CDR1 and CDR2 from the germline V gene are DFQATT and SNEGSKA (reference sequence). The V end lost 6 bases, the J end lost 3 bases, and 8 bases lay between the germline ends. This TCR derives from a woman older than 75 with COVID-19, enrolled during active disease. Sequencing input: peripheral blood. The chain recombines TRBV20-1 with TRBJ1-1; D is uncertain. The CDR3 coding sequence is TGCAGTGCGCCGAGGGACACTGAAGCTTTCTTT. Its protein product is CSAPRDTEAFF.